The 14 T cell receptor beta chains below come from one sample, sequenced in a study of T-cell reconstitution after alpha-beta-depleted transplantation in children. TCRbeta library construction was performed incorporating unique molecular identifiers. From the PCR reads, TCRdb called clonotypes with MiXCR, one entry per CDR3 protein. The table has nearly 350,000 distinct CDR3 sequences, under 20% seen once; the top ten hold around 43%. Sample: PBMCs, mostly from graft donor cells, taken 360 days after TCRalphabeta/CD19-depleted stem cell transplant. These receptors originate from a male patient between 2 and 10 years old who had a stem cell transplant for acute lymphoblastic leukemia, so the T cells may come from the graft donor.

This clonotype appeared many times. V and J are TRBV7-8 and TRBJ2-7; D gene uncertain. Germline-derived CDR1 and CDR2 are SGHVS and FQNEAQ. The CDR3 length is 14 residues. Trimming pared 3 bases from V and 5 bases from J, leaving 14 bases between. The CDR3 here is CASSFLETAHEQYF. CDR3 sequence (DNA): TGTGCCAGCAGCTTTTTGGAAACCGCCCACGAGCAGTACTTC.

This clonotype was picked up one time. The V call is TRBV19, the J call TRBJ2-5; D is unresolved. Per germline, CDR1 LNHDA and CDR2 SQIVND (reference sequence). The CDR3 consists of 12 residues. V lost 6 bases and J lost 4, with 9 bases in between. The CDR3 DNA is TGTGCCAGTAGCATCTTCGGAGAGACCCAGTACTTC. Translation: CASSIFGETQYF.

This sequence joins TRBV2 and TRBJ1-2, with D perhaps TRBD1 (5 bases). The germline V gene encodes CDR1 SNHLY and CDR2 FYNNEI. The germline V and J ends were trimmed by 4 bases and 2 bases, with 14 bases remaining between them. This CDR3 is 15 amino acids long. CDR3 region: CASSAGLEGNYGYTF. CDR3 bases: TGTGCCAGCAGTGCAGGCCTGGAGGGGAACTATGGCTACACCTTC.

This clonotype was found a few times. The genes are TRBV10-3 and TRBJ2-3, with a weak D call TRBD2 (6 bases). From germline, CDR1 is ENHRY and CDR2 SYGVKD. The CDR3 sequence is 13 residues long. Trimming removed 7 bases at V and 2 bases at J, with 10 bases between. The CDR3, as DNA: TGTGCCATCAAATTGGACTACACAGATACGCAGTATTTT. Translation: CAIKLDYTDTQYF.

The rearrangement uses TRBV12-3 or TRBV12-4 and TRBJ2-1; no clear D gene. Trimming shortened V by 7 bases and J by 9 bases, and 22 bases separated the two germline ends. The CDR3 length is 15 residues. This CDR3 reads CASTKDGTTRPEQFF. The CDR3 DNA is TGTGCCAGCACCAAGGACGGAACGACCAGACCTGAGCAGTTCTTC.

The chain joins TRBV28 to TRBJ1-1; 10 bases line up with TRBD1. The V gene end was trimmed by 5 bases and the J gene end by 5 bases; junction bases not matched to a gene: 11. Germline V gene data show CDR1 as MDHEN and CDR2 as SYDVKM. The CDR3 is made up of 16 amino acids. CDR3: CASSPPGQGRGTEAFF. DNA for the CDR3: TGTGCCAGCAGTCCCCCGGGACAGGGGAGAGGGACTGAAGCTTTCTTT.

This sequence joins TRBV9 and TRBJ2-2, with 7 bases identical to TRBD1. V trimming: 2 bases; J trimming: 7 bases; junction bases outside the gene matches: 5. The CDR3 loop spans 14 amino acids. The germline CDR1 and CDR2 sequences are SGDLS and YYNGEE. The CDR3 spells CASSVTGIGGELFF. The CDR3 region has the DNA TGTGCCAGCAGCGTGACAGGGATCGGCGGGGAGCTGTTTTTT.

A few counts support this clonotype. V and J are TRBV6-1 and TRBJ2-5, with D unresolved. The CDR3 loop spans 15 amino acids. Deletions cut 6 bases from V and 7 bases from J, with 21 bases between. CDR1 and CDR2 (germline): MNHNS, SASEGT. CDR3 nucleotides: TGTGCCAGCAGCGTTAATGATAGCCCCCTTGGGACCCAGTACTTC. Protein sequence: CASSVNDSPLGTQYF.

The chain joins TRBV15 to TRBJ2-3, with TRBD2 matching 7 bases. V dropped 0 bases and J dropped 2; count of bases not matched to a gene: 23. This CDR3 has 22 amino acids. Per germline, CDR1 LNHNV and CDR2 YYDKDF (reference sequence). The CDR3 DNA sequence: TGTGCCACCAGCAGAGATTCCATCTCGACTGAAATAGCGGGCGACGCCACAGATACGCAGTATTTT. Translating gives CATSRDSISTEIAGDATDTQYF.

This clonotype appeared once. The chain combines TRBV9 with TRBJ2-5; 12 bases fit TRBD2. Unmatched junction bases numbered 5, after V lost 3 bases and J lost 2 bases. Germline loops: CDR1 SGDLS, CDR2 YYNGEE. This CDR3 contains 16 residues. CDR3 sequence (DNA): TGTGCCAGCAGCGCGCGACTAGCGGGGGTACAAGAGACCCAGTACTTC. This gives the protein CASSARLAGVQETQYF.

The rearrangement joins TRBV6-2 or TRBV6-3 to TRBJ2-1, with TRBD2 identical over 9 bases. Germline CDR1 is MNHEY and CDR2 is SVGEGT. CDR3 length equals 16 residues. The ends lost 5 bases at V and 3 bases at J; junction bases unmatched: 8. The CDR3 DNA sequence: TGTGCCAGCAGTCTCCTAGCGGGAAGATTCTACAATGAGCAGTTCTTC. This sequence encodes CASSLLAGRFYNEQFF.

The rearrangement links TRBV3-1 to TRBJ2-1; D ambiguous. Germline loops: CDR1 LGHDT, CDR2 YNNKEL (reference sequence). The ends were cut back, 4 bases at V and 7 bases at J, with 17 bases in the middle. CDR3 length: 15 amino acids. CDR3 in DNA: TGTGCCAGCAGCCCAGCCTTTAGGGTACGGAATGAGCAGTTCTTC. It translates to CASSPAFRVRNEQFF.

This clonotype was detected many times. This rearrangement joins TRBV28 to TRBJ2-7; 11 positions match TRBD2. The CDR3 loop spans 17 amino acids. V lost 1 base to trimming and J lost 4 bases; unmatched junction nucleotides: 9. Per germline, CDR1 MDHEN and CDR2 SYDVKM. The CDR3 here is CASSLLQLAGVVYEQYF. The CDR3 DNA sequence: TGTGCCAGCAGTTTATTACAACTAGCGGGAGTAGTTTACGAGCAGTACTTC.

This chain joins TRBV20-1 and TRBJ1-1; TRBD1 matches 7 bases. V was clipped by 5 bases and J by 4 bases; unmatched bases: 10. The CDR3 has 14 amino acids. Germline-derived CDR1 and CDR2 are DFQATT and SNEGSKA (reference sequence). The CDR3 sequence is CSASQGGVITEAFF. DNA of the CDR3: TGCAGTGCTTCCCAAGGGGGCGTAATCACTGAAGCTTTCTTT.